The following is a TCR beta chain sequence with its context. The antigen remains unidentified. Since all of the isolated RNA was reverse transcribed, expressed TCRB transcripts were what got sequenced. Assay used: immunoSEQ multiplex PCR; TCRdb lists only in-frame clones, some missing. The sample lists roughly 450,000 clones, around 10% occurring once. Germline V gene sequence: CDR1 SGHTA, CDR2 FQGNSA. The ends were cut back, 7 bases at V and 11 bases at J, with 16 bases in the middle. The CDR3 covers 12 residues. This sample was included in a study of beta chain features in type 1 diabetes. Whole-study results and caveats: Small HLA sub-analyses could not settle whether HLA shapes TCRB rearrangement. Moderate yet significant TCRB CDR3 shortening was seen in Type 1 diabetes patients in all four CD4+ subsets. More deletions and fewer insertions at VDJ junctions were found in patients with type 1 diabetes.

Sequencing input: naive CD4+ T cells from blood. The chain combines TRBV7-2 with TRBJ2-3; D unresolved. This clonotype was sampled from a woman between 18 and 29 years old in good health. CDR3 sequence: CASTPDGYGQYF. For the CDR3, the DNA is TGTGCCAGCACCCCGGACGGGTATGGGCAGTATTTT. The entire variable domain, with the rest obtained from reference TRBV7-2 and TRBJ2-3, is as follows: GAGVSQSPSNKVTEKGKDVELRCDPISGHTALYWYRQSLGQGLEFLIYFQGNSAPDKSGLPSDRFSAERTGGSVSTLTIQRTQQEDSAVYLCASTPDGYGQYFGPGTRLTVL.